This T cell receptor beta chain stems from a study of CD8 T cells in Susac syndrome. Random hexamers were used to reverse transcribe the RNA input (about 0.5 to 1 ug). Across 54 Vbeta and 13 Jbeta, TCR beta CDR3 was amplified with immunoSEQ multiplex PCR. TCRdb re-derived calls from the immunoSEQ multiplex PCR reads in MiXCR, one entry per CDR3 protein. The table shows approximately 170,000 distinct CDR3 sequences, with 92% occurring only once. Germline-derived CDR1 and CDR2 are SGHRS and YFSETQ. The CDR3 runs to 14 residues. V was trimmed by 0 bases and J by 4 bases, leaving 8 bases between them. High-throughput TCR beta sequencing covered peripheral CD8+ and CD4+ T cells. As controls, healthy donors matched for age and sex were used. It was negative isolation that provided the CD8+ and CD4+ T cells, whereas TEMRA cells were enriched by FACS.

This sequence joins TRBV5-1 and TRBJ2-1; perhaps TRBD1 as D (6 bases). The sequence was collected from a human donor in good health. The source material was CD4+ T cells from PBMCs. The CDR3 protein is CASSLVTGYNEQFF. Here the CDR3 DNA reads TGCGCCAGCAGCTTGGTAACAGGGTACAATGAGCAGTTCTTC.